This TCR beta chain comes out of a study of PD-1 blockade in classical Hodgkin lymphoma (TCRdb year 2020). Describing the broader study: Nivolumab dosing was 3 mg/kg intravenously every 2 weeks, continuing until either disease progression or unacceptable toxicity. The study used CyTOF and TCR beta sequencing to define a peripheral blood immune signature of response to PD-1 blockade in classical Hodgkin lymphoma. On the study overall, not on this receptor specifically: Only a single clinical trial cohort was studied, and what caused the repertoire differences, possibly disease activity or prior therapy, remained undefined. Trial patients achieving complete response had baseline diversity similar to newly diagnosed patients, whereas partial responders and progressors had significantly lower diversity. Patients starting nivolumab less than 1 year after ASCT had lower diversity and were excluded from later analyses to avoid confounding by immune reconstitution. Newly diagnosed patients were reported to have lower baseline TCR diversity than healthy donors, and relapsed/refractory patients were reported to have lower baseline TCR diversity still. CD4+ but not CD8+ TCR diversity rose significantly by C4D1 (p=0.0027 vs p=0.16), most apparent in complete responders (p=0.02).

The Qiagen DNeasy kit was used to extract genomic DNA both from unsorted PBMCs and from the negatively selected CD4+ and CD8+ fractions. Amplification of TCR beta CDR3 regions was done by immunoSEQ multiplex PCR with primers that anneal to V and J segments. A synthetic immune receptor repertoire was used to minimize amplification bias, and any residual bias was removed computationally once sequencing was done. For the original study's pipeline: Repertoire diversity was quantified as the Shannon entropy index using custom Python scripts. Unsorted, CD4+ and CD8+ repertoires were analyzed separately, except for combined analyses in which CD4+ and CD8+ sequences were merged in silico. A clone was considered expanded if an increase in frequency of at least 2-fold after treatment relative to C1D1 was found, and a pseudocount of 0.5 was applied to clones undetected at baseline. Clones with 0 or 1 copy at C1D1 were defined as singleton clones, while clones with 2 or more copies were defined as non-singleton clones. By matching protein sequences in sorted samples from the same patient, clones expanded in unsorted samples were annotated as CD4+, CD8+ or unknown. Wilcoxon tests on paired samples were used to test changes in diversity from C1D1 to C4D1. TCRdb carries this immuneACCESS record with in-frame sequences only. Its versions omit some clonotypes, under half of them owing to an unresolved V gene in the studies checked, with the rest unexplained. The D gene and trimming were derived from the DNA, and the V and J assignments and clone size from that table. Across this sample there are more than 9,500 clones, with approximately 81% seen only once. The ten largest clones take up 30% of the sample.

Reading the label with the study, this specimen's time point is: cycle 1 day 1 (C1D1), immediately before nivolumab initiation. Every trial patient had relapsed after autologous stem cell transplantation, and cohorts A, B and C differed in prior brentuximab vedotin exposure. The trial cohort comprised some 60 patients with relapsed/refractory classical Hodgkin lymphoma whose best overall responses were complete response, partial response or progressive disease. Trial patients were treated with single-agent nivolumab in the multi-cohort phase II CheckMate 205 trial. Best overall response was determined by an independent review committee according to the 2007 International Working Group response criteria. Trial PBMCs were obtained immediately prior to nivolumab initiation (C1D1) and on therapy at cycle 2 day 1 and cycle 4 day 1. After peripheral blood was drawn into 8 mL Vacutainer Cell Preparation Tubes, PBMCs were isolated by centrifugation and then cryopreserved.

From the germline V gene, CDR1 is SGHRS and CDR2 is YFSETQ. From the cysteine up to the phenylalanine, the CDR3 has a length of 12 residues. Just CDR3 DNA is preserved here, 36 bases in frame from base 1. V ends up 3 bases short and J 4 bases short, with an unmatched junction base count of 0. On this clone: The antigen it recognizes is unknown. No base quality information exists; no much larger clone differs at one position.

The rearrangement joined TRBV5-1 to TRBJ1-2; 7 junctional bases match TRBD1. This clonotype originated in a human donor with classical Hodgkin lymphoma. This specimen was peripheral blood mononuclear cells (PBMCs), taken at baseline. The CDR3 corresponds to CASSWDSYGYTF. At the DNA level, the sequence is TGCGCCAGCAGCTGGGACAGCTATGGCTACACCTTC.